The following is a T cell receptor (beta chain) sequence with its context. Its antigen is not identified. The germline and genes are mouse ones. The read stops 1 residue short of the end of the CDR3; the missing end is completed from the germline J gene. The data originate from a study of tissue T cells after allogeneic stem cell transplantation. Study findings and constraints: Motif-based clustering found tissue-specific repertoire signatures shared across patients, though few clones were shared.

Trimming took off 4 bases at V and 2 bases at J, with 10 bases between the two ends. The CDR3 extends over 14 amino acids. Germline assignment: CDR1 KGHPV and CDR2 FQNQEV (reference sequence). Sequencing used immunoSEQ multiplex PCR; TCRdb keeps in-frame clones, though not all of them. Among thousands of clones listed, roughly 53% were seen once. Regarding time point: mouse harvest day 7 after allogeneic transplant. The graft held 10^6 splenic CD5+ T cells and 10^7 T-cell-depleted bone marrow cells. Mice had MHC-mismatched B6 into BALB/c GVHD, sampled day 7 or 14. The sequence derives from a female BALB/c mouse given C57BL/6 T cells with graft-versus-host disease after an allogeneic hematopoietic cell transplant. The chain couples TRBV26 to TRBJ2-4; a weak D match, TRBD1 (5 bases). Sequencing was carried out using gut tissue. The CDR3 is CASSPRTIQNTLYF. The part of the CDR3 DNA that was read is TGTGCCAGCAGTCCCCGGACAATTCAAAACACCTTGTAC.